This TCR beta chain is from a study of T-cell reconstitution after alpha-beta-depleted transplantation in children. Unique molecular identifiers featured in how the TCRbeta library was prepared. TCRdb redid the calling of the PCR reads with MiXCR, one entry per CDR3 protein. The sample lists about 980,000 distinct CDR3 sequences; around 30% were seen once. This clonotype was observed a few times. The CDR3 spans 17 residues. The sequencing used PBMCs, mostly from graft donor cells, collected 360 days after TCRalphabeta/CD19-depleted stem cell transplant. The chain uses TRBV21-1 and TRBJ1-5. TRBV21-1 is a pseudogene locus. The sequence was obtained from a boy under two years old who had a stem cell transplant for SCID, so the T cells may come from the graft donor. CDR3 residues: CASSKVGGGGPNQPQHF. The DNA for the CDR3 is TGTGCCAGCAGCAAAGTTGGAGGCGGGGGGCCGAATCAGCCCCAGCATTTT.